The rows below give T cell receptor beta chains drawn from one sample of a study of control samples from healthy donors and cancer patients. Profiling relied on immunoSEQ multiplex PCR, and the TCRdb table lists in-frame clones only, not all of them. The sample contains 130,000 or so clones, 87% of which appear only once. The material sequenced was blood. Receptors were obtained from a man in his thirties or forties in good health. CDR3s include the opening cysteine and the closing phenylalanine or tryptophan. A D gene is named only where the DNA matches it firmly. Clone size is not always given. Where it is, it says once, few, many or a class for expanded clones.

D,J,V,size,DNA,CDR3
.,TRBJ1-2,TRBV6-1,once,TGTGCCAGCAGTGATAGGTCTCCGGGTGGCTACACCTTC,CASSDRSPGGYTF
.,TRBJ1-1,TRBV18,.,TGTGCCAGCTATCCGGGATCCGGTGGGGTTACTGAAGCTTTCTTT,CASYPGSGGVTEAFF
.,TRBJ1-1,TRBV14,.,TGTGCCAGCAGCCAAGGTAGGGTTATGACTGAAGCTTTCTTT,CASSQGRVMTEAFF
.,TRBJ1-1,TRBV7-9,.,TGTGCCAGCAGCTTAGTATGGGGTGAAGCTTTCTTT,CASSLVWGEAFF
.,TRBJ1-2,TRBV9,.,TGTGCCAGCAGCGTAGAGGGGGTCGGGGCATTCTATGGCTACACCTTC,CASSVEGVGAFYGYTF
.,TRBJ1-1,TRBV18,many,TGTGCCAGCTCGCAGGAGAGCATGAACACTGAAGCTTTCTTT,CASSQESMNTEAFF
.,TRBJ1-1,TRBV30,.,TGTGCCTGGAATCGGTTACGGGCTGAAGCTTTCTTT,CAWNRLRAEAFF
.,TRBJ2-2,TRBV7-9,.,TGTGCCAGCAGCCTTTTTTTGGGCATTAGGCCCGGGGAGCTGTTTTTT,CASSLFLGIRPGELFF
.,TRBJ1-1,TRBV11-3,.,TGTGCCAGCAGCTTTGGGGGGCCTGAAGCTTTCTTT,CASSFGGPEAFF
.,TRBJ2-5,TRBV9,once,TGTGCCAGCAGCTTCGGACAGCAAGAGACCCAGTACTTC,CASSFGQQETQYF
TRBD2,TRBJ2-3,TRBV20-1,.,TGCAGTGCTAGTAGGGCTAGCGGGGGGGCCTTGGCCACAGATACGCAGTATTTT,CSASRASGGALATDTQYF
.,TRBJ2-3,TRBV28,.,TGTGCCAGCAGCCTTGGGGATACGCAGTATTTT,CASSLGDTQYF
TRBD2,TRBJ2-1,TRBV11-2,few,TGTGCCAGCAGCTTTGCTCGACTACAGAGCGGGGGCGCCTACAATGAGCAGTTCTTC,CASSFARLQSGGAYNEQFF
TRBD1,TRBJ2-3,TRBV6-6,.,TGTGCCAGCAGTCAACGAATCCGGACAGGGGGCACGTCAGATACGCAGTATTTT,CASSQRIRTGGTSDTQYF
.,TRBJ1-5,TRBV20-1,.,TGCAGTGCTAGTGGAGTCGCAGGGTTTAATCAGCCCCAGCATTTT,CSASGVAGFNQPQHF
.,TRBJ1-1,TRBV3-1/TRBV3-2,.,TGTGCCAGCAGGCCTGCGGTGAACACTGAAGCTTTCTTT,CASRPAVNTEAFF
.,TRBJ1-5,TRBV2,.,TGTGCCAGCAGTGCAGGGTTCAATCAGCCCCAGCATTTT,CASSAGFNQPQHF
TRBD2,TRBJ2-7,TRBV2,.,TGTGCCAGCATTACCGGGAGGGGGGGTAGCTCCTACGAGCAGTACTTC,CASITGRGGSSYEQYF
TRBD1,TRBJ1-1,TRBV6-5,.,TGTGCCAGCTTCCGGGACAGGGTGAACACTGAAGCTTTCTTT,CASFRDRVNTEAFF
.,TRBJ1-1,TRBV5-1,.,TGCGCCAGCAGCTTTAGTCCCTACAGGGACACTGAAGCTTTCTTT,CASSFSPYRDTEAFF
TRBD1,TRBJ2-3,TRBV11-3,few,TGTGCCAGCAGCTCCACCGACAGGGGGGCAGATACGCAGTATTTT,CASSSTDRGADTQYF
TRBD1,TRBJ1-5,TRBV20-1,.,TGCAGTGCTAGTATTCAGGACAGGCCGATACCGCCCCAGCATTTT,CSASIQDRPIPPQHF
TRBD1,TRBJ1-1,TRBV10-2,once,TGCGCCAGCAGTGAGTGGGGGGCAGCGACAGGGAGGAACACTGAAGCTTTCTTT,CASSEWGAATGRNTEAFF
.,TRBJ1-1,TRBV5-1,.,TGCGCCAGCAGCTTGGGACAGGCGAATGAAGCTTTCTTT,CASSLGQANEAFF
.,TRBJ1-2,TRBV28,.,TGTGCCAGCAGTTTAGGTTCCGCGGACGGGATTAACTATGGCTACACCTTC,CASSLGSADGINYGYTF
TRBD1,TRBJ1-3,TRBV6-6,.,TGTGCCAGCAGAGATCAGGGGGCGCGAGGAAACACCATATATTTT,CASRDQGARGNTIYF
TRBD1,TRBJ2-1,TRBV5-6,.,TGTGCCAGCAGCGTCGTACAGGGGGTGAATTACAATGAGCAGTTCTTC,CASSVVQGVNYNEQFF
TRBD2,TRBJ2-1,TRBV30,.,TGTGCCTGGAGTGTAATAGCGGGGGCCAATGAGCAGTTCTTC,CAWSVIAGANEQFF
TRBD1,TRBJ1-2,TRBV5-1,.,TGCGCCAGCAGCTTGATGGACAGGCTCTATGGCTACACCTTC,CASSLMDRLYGYTF
.,TRBJ1-5,TRBV6-6,once,TGTGCCAGCAGTTATCTCCGGACCTCAGATCAGCCCCAGCATTTT,CASSYLRTSDQPQHF
.,TRBJ2-2,TRBV5-1,.,TGCGCCAGCAGCTTGGAGTGGAACACCGGGGAGCTGTTTTTT,CASSLEWNTGELFF
TRBD1,TRBJ1-4,TRBV10-3,.,TGTGCCGTCAGACAGGGGGCTAATGAAAAACTGTTTTTT,CAVRQGANEKLFF
TRBD1,TRBJ2-3,TRBV5-1,once,TGCGCCAGCAGTCGTCAGGGGGCTAGCACAGATACGCAGTATTTT,CASSRQGASTDTQYF
TRBD1,TRBJ1-1,TRBV4-1,.,TGCGCCAGCAGTTCGACAGGGAACGCTGAAGCTTTCTTT,CASSSTGNAEAFF
TRBD1,TRBJ2-6,TRBV7-3,.,TGTGCCAGCAGCAAATCCGGGACAGCTTCTGGGGCCAACGTCCTGACTTTC,CASSKSGTASGANVLTF
.,TRBJ1-3,TRBV29-1,.,TGCAGCGTTGAAGAAGATTACGGATTCTCTGGAAACACCATATATTTT,CSVEEDYGFSGNTIYF
.,TRBJ2-3,TRBV3-1/TRBV3-2,.,TGTGCCAGCAGCCCGACCCCATCTACGCAGTATTTT,CASSPTPSTQYF
.,TRBJ1-2,TRBV15,.,TGTGCCACCAGCAGAGATAAAGGGGTCTTTCCTTTGGGCTACACCTTC,CATSRDKGVFPLGYTF
.,TRBJ1-6,TRBV14,.,TGTGCCAGCAGCCAAGATAGAGTTAGCTCCTATAATTCACCCCTCCACTTT,CASSQDRVSSYNSPLHF
.,TRBJ1-5,TRBV4-1,.,TGCGCCAGCAGCCAAGGGGGAATGAATCAGCCCCAGCATTTT,CASSQGGMNQPQHF
.,TRBJ2-1,TRBV5-1,.,TGCGCCAGCAGCTTGATCCCGGGCGGGGCCAATTACAATGAGCAGTTCTTC,CASSLIPGGANYNEQFF
TRBD1,TRBJ1-3,TRBV5-1,.,TGCGCCAGCAGCAGACAGGGTGGATCTGGAAACACCATATATTTT,CASSRQGGSGNTIYF
.,TRBJ2-3,TRBV7-3,.,TGTGCCAGCAGCTCCGGCGTTAGCACAGATACGCAGTATTTT,CASSSGVSTDTQYF
.,TRBJ2-1,TRBV5-5,.,TGTGCCAGCGGATCGCAAGAGGGGTACAATGAGCAGTTCTTC,CASGSQEGYNEQFF
TRBD2,TRBJ2-7,TRBV7-9,.,TGTGCCAGCAGCTCTAGCGGGGCCGAGCAGTACTTC,CASSSSGAEQYF